This TCR beta chain was captured by sequencing in a study of blood T cell repertoires in COVID-19. Clones were sequenced by immunoSEQ multiplex PCR, and TCRdb holds only the in-frame ones, with some missing. The data contain approximately 76,000 clones, more than 75% of them singletons. Germline CDR1 reads SEHNR; CDR2 reads FQNEAQ (reference sequence). There are 15 residues in the CDR3. V was clipped by 0 bases and J by 11 bases; unmatched bases: 11. The V and J genes are TRBV7-9 and TRBJ1-1; 8 bases are shared with TRBD1. The origin of this receptor is a woman in her fifties or sixties with acute or convalescent COVID-19. The specimen was peripheral blood. For the CDR3, the DNA is TGTGCCAGCAGCTTAGCTTCAGGGGGCCGTTCGGGGGCTTTCTTT. Translation gives CASSLASGGRSGAFF.